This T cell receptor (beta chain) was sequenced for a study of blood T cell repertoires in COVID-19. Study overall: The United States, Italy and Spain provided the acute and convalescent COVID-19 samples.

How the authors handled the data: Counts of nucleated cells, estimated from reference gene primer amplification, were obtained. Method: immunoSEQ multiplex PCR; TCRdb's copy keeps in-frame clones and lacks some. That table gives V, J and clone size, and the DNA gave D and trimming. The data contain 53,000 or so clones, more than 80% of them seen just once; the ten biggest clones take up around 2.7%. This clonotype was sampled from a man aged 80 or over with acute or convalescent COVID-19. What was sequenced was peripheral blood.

CDR3 coding DNA: TGTGCCAGCAGTTTCTTGGGGGTACAGGGCGGAGACTATGGCTACACCTTC. This encodes CASSFLGVQGGDYGYTF. The rearrangement joins TRBV27 to TRBJ1-2; tentative D call: TRBD1 (6 bases). Per germline, CDR1 MNHEY and CDR2 SMNVEV (reference sequence). There are 17 residues in the CDR3. The V end lost 3 bases, the J end lost 3 bases, and 20 bases lay between the germline ends.